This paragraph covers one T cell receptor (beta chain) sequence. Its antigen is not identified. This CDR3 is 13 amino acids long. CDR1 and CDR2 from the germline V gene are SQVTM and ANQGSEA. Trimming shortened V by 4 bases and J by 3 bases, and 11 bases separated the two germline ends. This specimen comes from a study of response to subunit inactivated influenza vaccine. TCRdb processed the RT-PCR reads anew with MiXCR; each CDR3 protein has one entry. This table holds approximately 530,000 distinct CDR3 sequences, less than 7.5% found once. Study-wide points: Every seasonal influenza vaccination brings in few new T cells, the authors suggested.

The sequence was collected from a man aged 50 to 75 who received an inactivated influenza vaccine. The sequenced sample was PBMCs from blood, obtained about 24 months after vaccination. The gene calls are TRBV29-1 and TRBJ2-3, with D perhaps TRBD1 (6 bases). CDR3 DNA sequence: TGCAGCGTTGTTACAGGGCGTACAGATACGCAGTATTTT. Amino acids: CSVVTGRTDTQYF.